These 13 T cell receptor beta chains were sequenced from one sample in a study of PD-1 blockade in classical Hodgkin lymphoma. The table came from immunoSEQ multiplex PCR; TCRdb's copy has only in-frame clones and leaves some out. This repertoire shows approximately 89,000 clones, approximately 80% found once; its top ten account for 9% to 15%. Each of the patients experienced relapse following autologous stem cell transplantation, and their brentuximab vedotin exposure differed. Sequenced here: peripheral blood mononuclear cells (PBMCs), sampled at baseline. These receptors came from a human donor with classical Hodgkin lymphoma.

This clone showed up just a few times. The J gene is TRBJ2-4, the V gene TRBV10-2; TRBD1 is a possible D gene (6 bases). The ends were cut back, 4 bases at V and 12 bases at J, with 16 bases in the middle. Germline lookup yields CDR1 WSHSY and CDR2 SAAADI. CDR3 size: 13 residues. CDR3 DNA: TGCGCCAGCAGTGGGACAGCCCAAAAAAGTCAGTACTTC. Translation: CASSGTAQKSQYF.

The count of this clone is one. The V call is TRBV19, the J call TRBJ2-7, with 7 bases matching TRBD1. The CDR3 has 15 residues. Germline values: CDR1 LNHDA, CDR2 SQIVND (reference sequence). V shed 6 bases, J shed 3 bases, and the junction held 11 bases outside the gene matches. The CDR3: CASSLGTADYYEQYF. The DNA for the CDR3 is TGTGCCAGTAGCCTTGGGACAGCAGACTACTACGAGCAGTACTTC.

This clone was seen only a few times. This sequence joins TRBV6-5 and TRBJ2-3; D is unresolved. This CDR3 contains 13 residues. Germline lookup yields CDR1 MNHEY and CDR2 SVGAGI. Trimming took off 6 bases at V and 6 bases at J, with 13 bases between the two ends. The CDR3 sequence is CASRISILDTQYF. The CDR3 bases are TGTGCCAGCAGGATATCTATCTTGGATACGCAGTATTTT.

The chain recombines TRBV6-1 with TRBJ1-2, with D perhaps TRBD1 (6 bases). CDR1 is MNHNS, CDR2 SASEGT, per germline. Trimming left V 8 bases short and J 4 bases short, with 14 bases between. The length of the CDR3 is 13 residues. CDR3 in amino acids: CASSQGGGYGYTF. The DNA for the CDR3 is TGTGCCAGCTCCCAGGGAGGGGGCTATGGCTACACCTTC.

The V call is TRBV6-5, the J call TRBJ2-7; TRBD2 matches 12 bases. Trimming at V came to 5 bases and at J to 3 bases, leaving 2 bases not matched to a gene. This CDR3 is built from 14 residues. Germline CDR1 and CDR2: MNHEY and SVGAGI. CDR3 in amino acids: CASSMTSGSYEQYF. In DNA, the CDR3 is TGTGCCAGCAGTATGACTAGCGGGAGCTACGAGCAGTACTTC.

This CDR3 is CAITGGQGNTEAFF. The CDR3, as DNA: TGTGCCATCACAGGCGGGCAGGGGAACACTGAAGCTTTCTTT. This sequence joins TRBV10-3 and TRBJ1-1; maybe TRBD1 (5 bases). The length of the CDR3 is 14 residues. Per germline, CDR1 ENHRY and CDR2 SYGVKD. V was clipped by 7 bases and J by 1 base, with 13 bases between them.

The chain links TRBV10-3 to TRBJ2-5; 7 bases are a match to TRBD1. V was clipped by 3 bases and J by 2 bases; unmatched bases: 9. The length of the CDR3 is 16 residues. CDR1 is ENHRY, CDR2 SYGVKD, per germline. Written as DNA, the CDR3 is TGTGCCATCAGTGATCGTGACAGGGACCTTCAAGAGACCCAGTACTTC. It specifies CAISDRDRDLQETQYF.

This clone was seen a handful of times. The V and J genes are TRBV7-2 and TRBJ2-3; the match to TRBD2 covers 9 bases. Trimming removed 5 bases from V and 4 bases from J; junction bases left unmatched: 10. Germline V lookup: CDR1 SGHTA, CDR2 FQGNSA. This CDR3 is 16 amino acids long. For the CDR3, the DNA is TGTGCCAGCAGCCCTCCCGGACTAGCGATTGCAGATACGCAGTATTTT. It encodes CASSPPGLAIADTQYF.

This clone turned up a few times. V usage is TRBV18 and J usage is TRBJ2-7, with D possibly called TRBD1 or TRBD2 (5 bases each). Between the trimmed V and J ends, which lost 6 bases and 3 bases, there was a span of 15 bases. Germline loops: CDR1 KGHSH, CDR2 LQKENI. The CDR3 covers 14 residues. This CDR3 reads CASSQGAEYYEQYF. CDR3 bases: TGTGCCAGCTCCCAGGGAGCGGAATACTACGAGCAGTACTTC.

The CDR3 here is CASSSPYRSDTQYF. Here the CDR3 DNA reads TGTGCCAGCAGCTCCCCCTACCGATCAGATACGCAGTATTTT. The chain employs TRBV7-6 and TRBJ2-3; D is ambiguous. CDR3 length: 14 residues. Germline V lookup: CDR1 SGHVS, CDR2 FNYEAQ. Trimming removed 4 bases at V and 4 bases at J, with 12 bases between.

This sequence joins TRBV7-8 and TRBJ1-3; possibly TRBD1 for D (5 bases). The CDR3 loop spans 14 amino acids. V was clipped by 0 bases and J by 4 bases, with 7 bases between them. CDR1 and CDR2 from the germline V gene are SGHVS and FQNEAQ. The CDR3 nucleotides are TGTGCCAGCAGCTTAGCGACAGCGGGAAACACCATATATTTT. It encodes CASSLATAGNTIYF.

This clone was detected only once. This rearrangement joins TRBV11-2 to TRBJ2-2; D uncertain. The CDR3 extends over 13 amino acids. V lost 1 base and J 4 bases, leaving 4 bases between the germline ends. Germline assignment: CDR1 SGHAT and CDR2 FQNNGV. CDR3 in amino acids: CASSLARTGELFF. Written as DNA, the CDR3 is TGTGCCAGCAGCTTAGCTCGCACCGGGGAGCTGTTTTTT. Variable domain in full (rest from reference TRBV11-2 and TRBJ2-2): EAGVAQSPRYKIIEKRQSVAFWCNPISGHATLYWYQQILGQGPKLLIQFQNNGVVDDSQLPKDRFSAERLKGVDSTLKIQPAKLEDSAVYLCASSLARTGELFFGEGSRLTVL.

This chain connects TRBV6-5 to TRBJ1-4; no firm D call. Germline assignment: CDR1 MNHEY and CDR2 SVGAGI. V lost 3 bases and J lost 1, with 9 bases in between. The CDR3 is made up of 15 amino acids. DNA for the CDR3: TGTGCCAGCAGTTATCGGACGGTAACTAATGAAAAACTGTTTTTT. This sequence encodes CASSYRTVTNEKLFF.